This paragraph covers one T cell receptor (beta chain) sequence. The antigen is unknown. This record belongs to a study of cytomegalovirus exposure and HLA in healthy donors. General observations from the study: There were a few CMV-associated chains whose specificity for CMV antigens was confirmed in vitro. Clonal expansion, a later analysis showed, was greater in HLA-associated TCR beta chains than in equally common others.

The study ran its PCR with 60 Vbeta and 13 Jbeta primers. Produced via immunoSEQ multiplex PCR; TCRdb's table is partial and in-frame only. Of some 200,000 clones in the sample, 70% were seen once. Between the trimmed V and J ends, which lost 0 bases and 2 bases, there was a span of 7 bases. Per germline, CDR1 SEHNR and CDR2 FQNEAQ (reference sequence). The CDR3 consists of 14 residues. The V call is TRBV7-9, the J call TRBJ2-5; D remains ambiguous. The sequenced material came from PBMCs. This TCR was recovered from a man aged 40-50 years in good health and CMV-seropositive. CDR3 loop: CASSLANSQETQYF. In DNA form, the CDR3 reads TGTGCCAGCAGCTTAGCTAACTCACAAGAGACCCAGTACTTC.